This is a list of T cell receptor beta chains from one sample in a study of blood T cell repertoires in COVID-19. Libraries were prepared by immunoSEQ multiplex PCR; TCRdb keeps only in-frame clonotypes and omits some of them. In the table there are roughly 260,000 clones, more than 80% of which are singletons. Sequenced: peripheral blood. The receptor source for this set is a woman between 35 and 50 years old with acute or convalescent COVID-19. Both conserved end residues are part of each CDR3. D genes are given only for firm matches. The listing skips clone size in some rows; elsewhere it reads once, few, many or a size class.

TRBV5-1	-	TRBJ2-2	16	-	TGCGCCAGCAGCCTGACGACAGGATCGAACACCGGGGAGCTGTTTTTT	CASSLTTGSNTGELFF
TRBV3-1/TRBV3-2	-	TRBJ2-3	18	once	TGTGCCAGCAGCCAAGTCCCAACGAAGGCAGGTTTCGGGATAGGGCAGTATTTT	CASSQVPTKAGFGIGQYF
TRBV5-6	-	TRBJ2-2	15	-	TGTGCCAGCAGCTTGTCGCTGGGGGCGACCGGGGAGCTGTTTTTT	CASSLSLGATGELFF
TRBV5-1	-	TRBJ2-1	13	-	TGCGCCAGCAGCTTGGAGCTTGGTAATGAGCAGTTCTTC	CASSLELGNEQFF
TRBV7-9	-	TRBJ2-3	14	-	TGTGCCAGCAGCATCTCGACAGTCACAGATACGCAGTATTTT	CASSISTVTDTQYF
TRBV19	-	TRBJ1-1	15	-	TGTGCCAGTAGTAGGGAACTAACAGGAACCTTTGAAGCTTTCTTT	CASSRELTGTFEAFF
TRBV11-2	-	TRBJ2-5	13	-	TGTGCCAGCACCGTGGACAGCCAAGAGACCCAGTACTTC	CASTVDSQETQYF
TRBV9	TRBD2	TRBJ2-3	14	-	TGTGCCAGCAGCGTAAGCGGGGGCACAGATACGCAGTATTTT	CASSVSGGTDTQYF
TRBV10-3	TRBD1	TRBJ1-2	14	-	TGTGCCATCACCCGAGGACAGGGCTTCTATGGCTACACCTTC	CAITRGQGFYGYTF
TRBV9	-	TRBJ1-1	16	-	TGTGCCAGCAGCGCCCTAAGTAGAGGGAGCAGCACTGAAGCTTTCTTT	CASSALSRGSSTEAFF
TRBV2	-	TRBJ1-1	13	-	TGTGCCAGCAGGACAGCCCTGAACACTGAAGCTTTCTTT	CASRTALNTEAFF
TRBV6-5	-	TRBJ1-3	14	-	TGTGCCAGCAGGGCAATGGACACTGGAAACACCATATATTTT	CASRAMDTGNTIYF
TRBV7-2	-	TRBJ2-3	15	-	TGTGCCAGCAGCTCCAAGACTAGAAGCACAGATACGCAGTATTTT	CASSSKTRSTDTQYF
TRBV10-1	TRBD1	TRBJ1-1	15	-	TGCGCCAGCAGTGAGTCGACAGGGTCAGGCACTGAAGCTTTCTTT	CASSESTGSGTEAFF
TRBV11-1	TRBD1	TRBJ1-2	15	-	TGTGCCAGCAGCTCCACAGGGGGACTTTACTATGGCTACACCTTC	CASSSTGGLYYGYTF
TRBV29-1	TRBD1	TRBJ1-1	12	-	TGCAGCGTAGGTACCGGGACAGGGTCAGCTTTCTTT	CSVGTGTGSAFF